Listed below are T cell receptor beta chains from one sample, sequenced in a study of radiation and T cells in renal cell carcinoma. Clones were read by immunoSEQ multiplex PCR, and TCRdb kept only the in-frame ones, dropping some. The table has some 150,000 clones, about 86% seen once. The sequencing used blood, collected from a patient whose treatment included radiotherapy and nephrectomy. The origin of the receptors is a woman aged 45-60 years with renal cell carcinoma. Each CDR3 is given with its conserved first and last residue. The order of the fields is V gene, clone size, D gene, J gene, CDR3 DNA, CDR3 protein. The D gene is left open where the match is weak. The size entry is marked missing in some rows and otherwise reads once, few, many or a size class.

TRBV6-6	once	NA	TRBJ2-5	TGTGCCAGCAGTTCCAGGCGCTTAAGTCAAGAGACCCAGTACTTC	CASSSRRLSQETQYF
TRBV9	NA	TRBD2	TRBJ2-1	TGTGCCAGCAGCGTACATGGGACTAGCGGGAGGGAAGAGCAGTTCTTC	CASSVHGTSGREEQFF
TRBV28	NA	TRBD1	TRBJ2-7	TGTGCCAGCAGTTTTCTCCTAACTTCGACAGGGGGCGAGCAGTACTTC	CASSFLLTSTGGEQYF
TRBV2	NA	TRBD1	TRBJ1-5	TGTGCCAGCAGGGGGGACAGGGATAGCAATCAGCCCCAGCATTTT	CASRGDRDSNQPQHF
TRBV5-1	NA	TRBD1	TRBJ1-1	TGCGCCAGCAGCTGGGGACAGGATGAAGCTTTCTTT	CASSWGQDEAFF
TRBV7-9	NA	NA	TRBJ1-2	TGTGCCAGCAGCTTAGCTGGGGATCGTCCGTCGCAGGGCTACACCTTC	CASSLAGDRPSQGYTF
TRBV19	NA	NA	TRBJ1-1	TGTGCCAGTAACTTTGGCAGTCCGAACACTGAAGCTTTCTTT	CASNFGSPNTEAFF
TRBV10-3	NA	NA	TRBJ2-7	TGTGCCATCAGTGACAGTTACGAGCAGTACTTC	CAISDSYEQYF
TRBV10-3	few	TRBD2	TRBJ2-3	TGTGCCATCAGTGAGTCCCTGACTAGCGGGATGTCAGATACGCAGTATTTT	CAISESLTSGMSDTQYF
TRBV9	NA	TRBD2	TRBJ2-3	TGTGCCAGCAGCGTAGACGCGGGGGGGTACACAGATACGCAGTATTTT	CASSVDAGGYTDTQYF
TRBV11-1	NA	NA	TRBJ2-7	TGTGCCAGCAGCCAACAGAGAGGGGGGGAGCAGTACTTC	CASSQQRGGEQYF
TRBV9	NA	NA	TRBJ1-6	TGTGCCAGCAGCCCTGCGATTACCGCGAATTCACCCCTCCACTTT	CASSPAITANSPLHF
TRBV10-2	NA	NA	TRBJ1-1	TGCGCCAGCAGGGAGGGGGGTAGATACACTGAAGCTTTCTTT	CASREGGRYTEAFF
TRBV7-8	NA	NA	TRBJ1-5	TGTGCCAGCCGTCGGGCTTGGAATCAGCCCCAGCATTTT	CASRRAWNQPQHF
TRBV7-9	NA	TRBD2	TRBJ2-3	TGTGCCAGCAGCCTCGACCGGACTAGCGGGAGGACGCAGTATTTT	CASSLDRTSGRTQYF
TRBV20-1	NA	NA	TRBJ2-7	TGCAGTGACCAGCTAGGCTACGAGCAGTACTTC	CSDQLGYEQYF
TRBV2	few	NA	TRBJ2-2	TGTGCCAGCAGTGAAACACGACCCCCCGGGGAGCTGTTTTTT	CASSETRPPGELFF
TRBV9	NA	TRBD1	TRBJ1-6	TGTGCCAGCAGCTTGACAGGGGGCTCTACTAATTCACCCCTCCACTTT	CASSLTGGSTNSPLHF
TRBV9	NA	TRBD1	TRBJ2-7	TGTGCCAGCGGAAGAGGGACAGCCTACGAGCAGTACTTC	CASGRGTAYEQYF
TRBV11-3	NA	NA	TRBJ2-7	TGTGCCAGCAGCCCCGGTAGGCGAGGCGAGCAGTACTTC	CASSPGRRGEQYF
TRBV5-1	NA	TRBD1	TRBJ1-1	TGCGCCAGCAGCACTCGACAGGGGAGGGGCACTGAAGCTTTCTTT	CASSTRQGRGTEAFF
TRBV7-8	NA	NA	TRBJ1-1	TGTGCCAGCAGCACAGTTCTGAACACTGAAGCTTTCTTT	CASSTVLNTEAFF
TRBV19	NA	NA	TRBJ2-5	TGTGCCAGTAGTATAGGCGCGGACAACTACCAAGAGACCCAGTACTTC	CASSIGADNYQETQYF
TRBV5-1	NA	TRBD2	TRBJ2-1	TGCGCCAGCAGCTCGGGGGGTAGCGGGAGTATCCATGAGCAGTTCTTC	CASSSGGSGSIHEQFF
TRBV10-3	NA	TRBD2	TRBJ2-3	TGTGCCATCAGTGTTTCTAGCGGGAGGGATCCAGATACGCAGTATTTT	CAISVSSGRDPDTQYF
TRBV18	NA	TRBD1	TRBJ1-2	TGTGCCAGCTCGAGACAGGGGTCGGATGGCTACACCTTC	CASSRQGSDGYTF
TRBV4-1	NA	NA	TRBJ1-2	TGCGCCAGCAGCTACGGGACACTTAACTATGGCTACACCTTC	CASSYGTLNYGYTF
TRBV11-2	once	NA	TRBJ2-4	TGTGCCAGCAGCTCCGGACACGAAAACATTCAGTACTTC	CASSSGHENIQYF
TRBV5-4	few	NA	TRBJ1-2	TGTGCCAGCAGCTCCCCGGTCGGGGGCGGCCTTGGCTACACCTTC	CASSSPVGGGLGYTF
TRBV5-1	once	NA	TRBJ2-6	TGCGCCAGCAGTTCCACACCGGCCGGCTCTGGGGCCAACGTCCTGACTTTC	CASSSTPAGSGANVLTF
TRBV23-1	NA	NA	TRBJ1-4	TGCGCCAGCAGCCCACAACTAGAGGCCCAATTTAGCTGGGAAAAACTGTTTTTT	CASSPQLEAQFSWEKLFF
TRBV5-1	NA	NA	TRBJ2-7	TGCGCCAGCAGCTTGGAGCAGGCAAGCTCCTACGAGCAGTACTTC	CASSLEQASSYEQYF
TRBV10-3	NA	NA	TRBJ2-3	TGTGCCATCACCGGGGGGCCCACAGATACGCAGTATTTT	CAITGGPTDTQYF
TRBV5-4	NA	NA	TRBJ2-7	TGTGCCAGCAGCTTGGCCGGGGAGCAGTACTTC	CASSLAGEQYF
TRBV6-5	NA	NA	TRBJ2-7	TGTGCCAGCTCGGGGTTCGAGCAGTACTTC	CASSGFEQYF
TRBV7-2	NA	TRBD1	TRBJ2-1	TGTGCCAGCAGCTCCCAGGGGACAGGGGGTTTAGGCGAGCAGTTCTTC	CASSSQGTGGLGEQFF
TRBV7-3	NA	TRBD2	TRBJ2-1	TGTGCCAGCAGCCCTAGGAGCGGGAGATTCGATGAGCAGTTCTTC	CASSPRSGRFDEQFF
TRBV2	NA	NA	TRBJ1-6	TGTGCCAGCTCCAGGGGAAATTCACCCCTCCACTTT	CASSRGNSPLHF
TRBV7-2	NA	NA	TRBJ2-7	TGTGCCAGCAGCTTGGGTCGGGGCTACGAGCAGTACTTC	CASSLGRGYEQYF
TRBV7-6	NA	NA	TRBJ1-2	TGTGCCAGCAGCTTAAACACAGCCAACTATGGCTACACCTTC	CASSLNTANYGYTF
TRBV7-2	NA	NA	TRBJ2-1	TGTGCCAGCAGCTTAGATCGTTGGGATGAGCAGTTCTTC	CASSLDRWDEQFF
TRBV7-2	NA	TRBD2	TRBJ2-5	TGTGCCAGCAGCTTAACTAGCGGGGGGCAACAAGAGACCCAGTACTTC	CASSLTSGGQQETQYF
TRBV15	NA	TRBD2	TRBJ2-5	TGTGCCACCAGCATGACTAGCGATGAGACCCAGTACTTC	CATSMTSDETQYF
TRBV20-1	NA	NA	TRBJ1-1	TGCAGCGAGGATATCAACACTGAAGCTTTCTTT	CSEDINTEAFF
TRBV5-1	NA	NA	TRBJ2-7	TGCGCCAGCAGACCAGACAGTATCTACGAGCAGTACTTC	CASRPDSIYEQYF
TRBV11-3	NA	NA	TRBJ2-5	TGTGCCAGCAGCTTAGGGGAAGAAGAGACCCAGTACTTC	CASSLGEEETQYF
TRBV9	NA	TRBD1	TRBJ2-7	TGTGCCAGCAGCCCGAGCGGACAGGGCATCGAGCAGTACTTC	CASSPSGQGIEQYF
TRBV11-2	NA	NA	TRBJ2-3	TGTGCCAGCAGCTTAGATTACACGACTACAGATACGCAGTATTTT	CASSLDYTTTDTQYF
TRBV5-1	NA	NA	TRBJ2-3	TGCGCCAGCAGCGTCGATGGTTTTGGCACAGACACGCAGTATTTT	CASSVDGFGTDTQYF
TRBV27	NA	NA	TRBJ2-6	TGTGCCAGCAAGGGGTCGTCTGGGGCCAACGTCCTGACTTTC	CASKGSSGANVLTF
TRBV5-1	NA	TRBD2	TRBJ2-1	TGCGCCAGCAGCGCGGGGACTAGCGGCCACGATGAGCAGTTCTTC	CASSAGTSGHDEQFF
TRBV25-1	once	NA	TRBJ1-6	TGTGCCAGCAGTGTGGGGACTTCACCCCTCCACTTT	CASSVGTSPLHF
TRBV5-4	NA	NA	TRBJ2-7	TGTGCCAGCAGCCTGGGCTGGGGTAGCGTCCCCTACGAGCAGTACTTC	CASSLGWGSVPYEQYF